The 17 T cell receptor beta chains below come from one sample, sequenced in a study of shared clonotypes between healthy human individuals. Assay used: immunoSEQ multiplex PCR; TCRdb lists only in-frame clones, some missing. The profile covers over 800,000 clones, with nearly 95% appearing a single time and more than 20% taken by the ten largest. It was CD45RO-negative cells, positively selected for CCR7, that made up naive CD8 cells, with terminally differentiated effector memory CD45RA+ cells excluded. The sequenced sample consisted of naive CD8+ T cells sorted from blood. The receptors shown here come from a man aged 30 to 39 in good health.

The chain couples TRBV28 to TRBJ1-1; a weak D match, TRBD1 (6 bases). There are 16 residues in the CDR3. Germline loops: CDR1 MDHEN, CDR2 SYDVKM. The V end was cut by 5 bases, the J end by 7 bases, with 23 bases between. CDR3 coding DNA: TGTGCCAGCAGTGCCCTATCACAGGGCGTGGGGTTTGAAGCTTTCTTT. The encoded protein is CASSALSQGVGFEAFF.

The chain has TRBV7-9 and TRBJ2-7; the match to TRBD2 covers 9 bases. The CDR3 spans 17 residues. J was trimmed by 2 bases and V by 2 bases; bases with no gene match: 10. Germline V lookup: CDR1 SEHNR, CDR2 FQNEAQ (reference sequence). The CDR3 loop is CASSLLSLTSGAYEQYF. Here the CDR3 DNA reads TGTGCCAGCAGCTTATTATCGTTGACTAGCGGAGCCTACGAGCAGTACTTC.

Worth noting for this clone: Being one base from a much bigger clone, this may be a read error. The sample holds other DNA sequences that translate to the same CDR3. The V and J genes are TRBV25-1 and TRBJ2-6, with 8 nucleotides matching TRBD1. CDR1 and CDR2 from the germline V gene are MGHDK and SYGVNS. J gave up 4 bases and V 3 bases, and 8 bases lay outside the gene matches. The CDR3 totals 17 residues. The CDR3 DNA is TGTGCCAGCAGTGACCCAGGGGGCGCGTTGGGGGCCAACGTCCTGACTTTC. As protein: CASSDPGGALGANVLTF.

The chain uses TRBV11-3 and TRBJ2-7; possibly TRBD1 for D (5 bases). CDR1 and CDR2 from the germline V gene are SGHNT and YENEEA. V gave up 4 bases and J gave up 4 bases, with 11 bases separating them. The CDR3 is 13 residues long. CDR3 in amino acids: CASSSNQGYEQYF. CDR3 in DNA: TGTGCCAGCAGCTCTAATCAGGGTTACGAGCAGTACTTC.

V is TRBV29-1 and J is TRBJ2-1, with D possibly TRBD2 on 7 matching bases. Per the germline V gene, CDR1 is SQVTM and CDR2 is ANQGSEA. V was clipped by 6 bases and J by 8 bases, with 23 bases between them. This CDR3 has 15 amino acids. CDR3 protein: CSVRPGAGDGYEQFF. The CDR3 DNA follows: TGCAGCGTGCGCCCGGGGGCGGGAGATGGCTATGAGCAGTTCTTC.

The chain joins TRBV2 to TRBJ2-7; D is possibly TRBD2 (7 bases). Germline lookup yields CDR1 SNHLY and CDR2 FYNNEI. Deletions cut 5 bases from V and 6 bases from J, with 14 bases between. The CDR3 is made up of 13 amino acids. The CDR3 nucleotides read TGTGCCAGCAGTCGAGGGAGGGGGTCCGAGCAGTACTTC. Translated, it gives CASSRGRGSEQYF.

The chain couples TRBV11-3 to TRBJ2-1, with 12 bases aligning to TRBD1. The CDR3 spans 16 residues. The V gene's germline CDR1 is SGHNT and CDR2 YENEEA. V lost 5 bases to trimming and J lost 7 bases; unmatched junction nucleotides: 9. DNA of the CDR3: TGTGCCAGCAGCCTCGCCGGGACAGGGGGCTCGAATGAGCAGTTCTTC. This encodes CASSLAGTGGSNEQFF.

The genes are TRBV13 and TRBJ2-3; D may be TRBD2 (5 bases). The CDR3 extends over 14 amino acids. Trimming shortened V by 2 bases and J by 2 bases, and 8 bases separated the two germline ends. CDR1 and CDR2 (germline): PRHDT, FYEKMQ (reference sequence). The CDR3 nucleotides are TGTGCCAGCAGCTTACGAGCGGCCACAGATACGCAGTATTTT. Translating it yields CASSLRAATDTQYF.

The chain has TRBV5-8 and TRBJ2-5, with TRBD1 matching over 12 bases. The germline V gene encodes CDR1 SGHTS and CDR2 YDEGEE. Losses at the gene ends were 4 bases for V and 6 bases for J; bases not matched to a gene: 7. CDR3 size: 15 residues. This CDR3 is CASSPGTGGFQTQYF. The CDR3 nucleotides read TGTGCCAGCAGCCCCGGGACAGGGGGCTTCCAGACCCAGTACTTC.

For the CDR3, the DNA is TGCGCCAGCAGCCAAGATGGCACTAGCGGGAGGGCGACAGATACGCAGTATTTT. Translating it yields CASSQDGTSGRATDTQYF. The rearrangement links TRBV4-3 to TRBJ2-3, with 13 bases lining up with TRBD2. Trimming at V came to 0 bases and at J to 3 bases, leaving 6 bases not matched to a gene. This CDR3 contains 18 residues. Germline CDR1 reads LGHNA; CDR2 reads YSLEER.

This clone was seen only once. At one boundary the junction diverges from the germline segment, which might be a read error. The chain uses TRBV30 and TRBJ1-1; D not certain. The CDR3 is made up of 13 amino acids. Germline V gene sequence: CDR1 GTSNPN, CDR2 SVGIG (reference sequence). The CDR3 spells CAWSVLGNAEAFF. CDR3 coding DNA: TGTGCCTGGAGTGTACTCGGGAACGCTGAAGCTTTCTTT.

The rearrangement uses TRBV4-1 and TRBJ2-1; perhaps D is TRBD1 or TRBD2 (5 bases each). The CDR3 is made up of 16 amino acids. Germline V gene sequence: CDR1 MGHRA, CDR2 YSYEKL. Trimming removed 3 bases from V and 2 bases from J, with 14 bases in between. Written as DNA, the CDR3 is TGCGCCAGCAGCCACGGGACCCTGGGGGCCTACAATGAGCAGTTCTTC. Translating gives CASSHGTLGAYNEQFF.

The genes are TRBV9 and TRBJ2-5, with a weak D call TRBD2 (5 bases). The CDR3 is made up of 17 amino acids. CDR1 is SGDLS and CDR2 is YYNGEE in the germline V gene. V lost 3 bases to trimming and J lost 0 bases, with 18 bases between them. CDR3 sequence (DNA): TGTGCCAGCAGCGGGGGAAAGGAACGGGGTTACCAAGAGACCCAGTACTTC. It translates to CASSGGKERGYQETQYF.

This clone was seen once. The J gene is TRBJ2-6, the V gene TRBV19; 12 positions match TRBD1. V dropped 7 bases and J dropped 12; count of bases not matched to a gene: 25. This CDR3 is 20 amino acids long. Germline V gene lookup returns CDR1 LNHDA and CDR2 SQIVND (reference sequence). In DNA form, the CDR3 reads TGTGCCAGTAAAAGTTCCCCGGGACAGGGGGCGTCGGGTGGACTCGGCGTCCTGACTTTC. It translates to CASKSSPGQGASGGLGVLTF.

The chain couples TRBV13 to TRBJ2-1; D not resolved. The CDR3 is 15 amino acids. V dropped 1 base and J dropped 2 bases, with 9 bases sitting between them. Germline CDR1 PRHDT, CDR2 FYEKMQ (reference sequence). The CDR3 spells CASSLESSTYNEQFF. The CDR3 DNA is TGTGCCAGCAGCTTAGAGAGCTCAACCTACAATGAGCAGTTCTTC.

The chain links TRBV4-3 to TRBJ2-2; maybe TRBD2 (6 bases). The CDR3 runs 17 residues. Between the trimmed V and J ends, which lost 4 bases and 7 bases, there was a span of 22 bases. Germline-derived CDR1 and CDR2 are LGHNA and YSLEER. CDR3 coding DNA: TGCGCCAGCAGCCCCCCGGGGAGGAACCCGGGTGGCGGGGAGCTGTTTTTT. This sequence encodes CASSPPGRNPGGGELFF.

This chain joins TRBV27 and TRBJ2-2; D may be TRBD1 (6 bases). The CDR3 has 17 residues. Germline V gives CDR1 MNHEY, CDR2 SMNVEV (reference sequence). Trimming shortened V by 8 bases and J by 6 bases, and 25 bases separated the two germline ends. The DNA for the CDR3 is TGTGCCAGCGGGGAACGGGACAAATCTGTGAGCGCCGGGGAGCTGTTTTTT. Protein sequence: CASGERDKSVSAGELFF.